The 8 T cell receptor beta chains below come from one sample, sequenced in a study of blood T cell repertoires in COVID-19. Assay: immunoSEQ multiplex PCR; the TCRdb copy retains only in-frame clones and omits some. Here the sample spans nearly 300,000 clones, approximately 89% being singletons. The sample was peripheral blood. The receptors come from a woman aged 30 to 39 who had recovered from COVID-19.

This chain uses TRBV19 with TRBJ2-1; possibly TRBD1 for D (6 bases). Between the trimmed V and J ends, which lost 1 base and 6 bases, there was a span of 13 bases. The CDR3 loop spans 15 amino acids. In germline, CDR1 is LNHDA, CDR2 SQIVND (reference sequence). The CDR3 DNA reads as TGTGCCAGTAGTATAGGACAGGTGGGAGTCAATGAGCAGTTCTTC. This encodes CASSIGQVGVNEQFF.

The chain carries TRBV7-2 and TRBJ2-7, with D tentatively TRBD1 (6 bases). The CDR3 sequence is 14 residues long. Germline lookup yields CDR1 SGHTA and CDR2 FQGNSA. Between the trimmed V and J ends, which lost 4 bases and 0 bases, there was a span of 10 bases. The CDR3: CASSSQGSSYEQYF. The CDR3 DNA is TGTGCCAGCAGCTCACAGGGCAGCTCCTACGAGCAGTACTTC.

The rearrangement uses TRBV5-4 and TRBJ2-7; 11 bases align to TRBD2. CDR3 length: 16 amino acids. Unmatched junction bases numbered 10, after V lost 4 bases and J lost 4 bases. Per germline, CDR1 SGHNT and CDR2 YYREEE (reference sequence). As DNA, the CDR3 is TGTGCCAGCAGCGCCCGGTCTAGCGGGGGGTTTTACGAGCAGTACTTC. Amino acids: CASSARSSGGFYEQYF.

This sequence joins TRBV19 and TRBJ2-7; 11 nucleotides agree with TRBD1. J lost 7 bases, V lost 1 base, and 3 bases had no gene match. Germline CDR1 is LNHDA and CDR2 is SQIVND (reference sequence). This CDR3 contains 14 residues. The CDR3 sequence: CASSIGTGGDEQYF. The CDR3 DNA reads TGTGCCAGTAGTATAGGGACAGGGGGCGATGAGCAGTACTTC.

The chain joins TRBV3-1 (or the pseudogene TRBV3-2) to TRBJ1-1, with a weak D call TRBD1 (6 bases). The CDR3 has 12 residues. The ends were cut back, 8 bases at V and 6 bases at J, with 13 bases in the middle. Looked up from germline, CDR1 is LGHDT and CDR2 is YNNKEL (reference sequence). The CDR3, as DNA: TGTGCCAGCCGACAGGACGGGGCTGAAGCTTTCTTT. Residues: CASRQDGAEAFF.

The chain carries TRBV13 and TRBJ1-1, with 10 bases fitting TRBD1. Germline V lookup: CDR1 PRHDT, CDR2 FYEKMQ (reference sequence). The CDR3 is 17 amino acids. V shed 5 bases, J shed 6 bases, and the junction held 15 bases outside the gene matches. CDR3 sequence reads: CASSPGQGVGFFAEAFF. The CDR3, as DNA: TGTGCCAGCAGCCCCGGACAGGGGGTCGGTTTTTTCGCTGAAGCTTTCTTT.

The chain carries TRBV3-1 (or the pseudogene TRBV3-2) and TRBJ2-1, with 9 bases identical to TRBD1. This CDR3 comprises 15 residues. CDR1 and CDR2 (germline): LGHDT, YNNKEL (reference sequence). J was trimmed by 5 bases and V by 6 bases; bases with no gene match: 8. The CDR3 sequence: CASSLTGGEHNEQFF. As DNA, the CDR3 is TGTGCCAGCAGTCTAACAGGGGGCGAGCACAATGAGCAGTTCTTC.

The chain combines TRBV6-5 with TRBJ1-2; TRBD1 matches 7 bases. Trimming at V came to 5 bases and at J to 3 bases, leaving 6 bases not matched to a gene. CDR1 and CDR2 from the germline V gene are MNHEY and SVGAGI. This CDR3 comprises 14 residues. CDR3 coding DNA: TGTGCCAGCAGTCAACCAGGACAGGACTATGGCTACACCTTC. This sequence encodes CASSQPGQDYGYTF.